These 26 T cell receptor beta chains came from one sample sequenced in a study of cytomegalovirus exposure and HLA in healthy donors. With 60 Vbeta and 13 Jbeta primers, the PCR was carried out. The protocol was immunoSEQ multiplex PCR, while the TCRdb copy is restricted to in-frame clones and leaves out a portion. The sample yields 110,000 to 150,000 clones, roughly three quarters seen once. The sample comprised PBMCs. Source of these receptors: a man aged 55 to 70 in good health and CMV-seronegative.

The table lists this clone with a few counts. The chain combines TRBV29-1 with TRBJ2-1; 9 bases align to TRBD1. With V trimmed by 7 bases and J by 5 bases, 3 bases remained unmatched. CDR1 and CDR2 from the germline V gene are SQVTM and ANQGSEA. The CDR3 length is 12 residues. CDR3 amino acids: CSGGTGHNEQFF. In nucleotides, the CDR3 is TGCAGCGGGGGGACAGGGCACAATGAGCAGTTCTTC.

V usage is TRBV21-1 and J usage is TRBJ2-3; the D call TRBD2 from the table was never checked on the DNA. TRBV21-1 is shown as a pseudogene. The CDR3 totals 19 residues. This CDR3 reads CASYGTSGSEDISTDTQYF. CDR3 in DNA: TGTGCCAGCTATGGGACTAGCGGGAGTGAGGATATTAGCACAGATACGCAGTATTTT.

This chain connects TRBV13 to TRBJ2-3; 12 positions match TRBD2. The V gene's germline CDR1 is PRHDT and CDR2 FYEKMQ (reference sequence). The CDR3 extends over 16 amino acids. V dropped 4 bases and J dropped 14; count of bases not matched to a gene: 16. CDR3 sequence reads: CASSSRLAGVAPPGYF. CDR3 DNA sequence: TGTGCCAGCAGCTCTAGACTAGCGGGAGTCGCACCCCCGGGGTATTTT. The whole variable domain, filled in from reference TRBV13 and TRBJ2-3, reads AAGVIQSPRHLIKEKRETATLKCYPIPRHDTVYWYQQGPGQDPQFLISFYEKMQSDKGSIPDRFSAQQFSDYHSELNMSSLELGDSALYFCASSSRLAGVAPPGYFGPGTRLTVL.

The CDR3 nucleotides read TGTGCCAGCTCACCACCCGTAGGACAGGGTCGAGGGAACACTGAAGCTTTCTTT. Protein product: CASSPPVGQGRGNTEAFF. This chain uses TRBV18 with TRBJ1-1, with TRBD1 matching over 8 bases. This CDR3 region has 18 residues. With 0 bases clipped from V and 1 base from J, the junction kept 10 bases outside the gene matches. The germline gives CDR1 KGHSH, CDR2 LQKENI.

This clone turned up a few times. The chain recombines TRBV4-1 with TRBJ2-3; 10 nucleotides agree with TRBD2. Trimming cost V 1 base and J 1 base; bases outside gene matches: 5. The CDR3 loop spans 17 amino acids. Germline lookup yields CDR1 MGHRA and CDR2 YSYEKL. The chain's CDR3 is CASSQAGSGGGTDTQYF. Here the CDR3 DNA reads TGCGCCAGCAGCCAAGCCGGGAGCGGGGGGGGCACAGATACGCAGTATTTT.

J is TRBJ2-7 and V is TRBV15; 8 bases are a match to TRBD2. The junction had 7 bases not matched to a gene; V was cut back by 3 bases and J by 0 bases. This CDR3 contains 16 residues. Germline CDR1 LNHNV, CDR2 YYDKDF (reference sequence). The CDR3 sequence is CATSRRTSPSSYEQYF. The CDR3 region has the DNA TGTGCCACCAGCAGGCGGACTAGCCCTTCCTCCTACGAGCAGTACTTC.

The V and J genes are TRBV5-6 and TRBJ2-2; TRBD2 aligns across 12 bases. The germline V gene encodes CDR1 SGHDT and CDR2 YYEEEE. The ends lost 3 bases at V and 3 bases at J; junction bases unmatched: 3. The CDR3 is made up of 16 amino acids. The CDR3 sequence: CASSSSGRDDTGELFF. The CDR3 nucleotides are TGTGCCAGCAGCTCTAGCGGGAGGGATGACACCGGGGAGCTGTTTTTT.

This clone was seen a few times. The rearrangement uses TRBV6-1 and TRBJ1-5; no firm D call. Per germline, CDR1 MNHNS and CDR2 SASEGT. The CDR3 spans 16 residues. The V gene lost 0 bases and the J gene lost 0 bases, with 9 bases spanning the gap. As DNA, the CDR3 is TGTGCCAGCAGTGAAGCTCCGGTTTATAGCAATCAGCCCCAGCATTTT. Translated, it gives CASSEAPVYSNQPQHF.

DNA for the CDR3: TGTGCCAGCCGGGGGGGGGTACTTGAGGGCTACGAGCAGTACTTC. Its translation is CASRGGVLEGYEQYF. The rearrangement links TRBV28 to TRBJ2-7, with TRBD2 matching over 8 bases. The germline gives CDR1 MDHEN, CDR2 SYDVKM. V shed 8 bases, J shed 3 bases, and the junction held 12 bases outside the gene matches. The length of the CDR3 is 15 residues.

V is TRBV18 and J is TRBJ2-1; 10 bases agree with TRBD2. The trim removed 2 bases at V and 8 bases at J, leaving 6 bases unmatched. This CDR3 contains 15 residues. Germline CDR1 KGHSH, CDR2 LQKENI. Here the CDR3 reads CASSPRSSGRDEQFF. The CDR3 nucleotides read TGTGCCAGCTCACCAAGGTCAAGCGGGAGGGATGAGCAGTTCTTC. The whole variable domain, filled in from reference TRBV18 and TRBJ2-1, reads NAGVMQNPRHLVRRRGQEARLRCSPMKGHSHVYWYRQLPEEGLKFMVYLQKENIIDESGMPKERFSAEFPKEGPSILRIQQVVRGDSAAYFCASSPRSSGRDEQFFGPGTRLTVL.

The genes are TRBV4-2 and TRBJ1-2, with 7 bases matching TRBD1. Germline CDR1 is LGHNA and CDR2 is YNFKEQ. V lost 5 bases, J lost 5 bases, and 14 bases stayed unmatched. The CDR3 spans 16 residues. The CDR3 sequence: CASSSLETGKGYGYTF. The CDR3 DNA reads TGTGCCAGCAGCAGCCTAGAGACAGGGAAGGGGTATGGCTACACCTTC.

The V gene is TRBV30, the J gene TRBJ2-7, with a possible D match to TRBD1 (5 bases). The CDR3 length is 10 residues. Germline V gene data show CDR1 as GTSNPN and CDR2 as SVGIG (reference sequence). CDR3 sequence (DNA): TGTGCAACAGGAGACTACGAGCAGTACTTC. This gives the protein CATGDYEQYF.

The chain carries TRBV10-3 and TRBJ2-2; D is perhaps TRBD2 (6 bases). V shed 11 bases and J shed 0 bases, with 13 bases lying between them. Germline CDR1 reads ENHRY; CDR2 reads SYGVKD. The CDR3 is 14 residues long. The CDR3 DNA is TGTGCCGTTACCGGGACTGCGAACACCGGGGAGCTGTTTTTT. This codes for CAVTGTANTGELFF.

The chain uses TRBV11-3 and TRBJ2-5; 8 nucleotides match TRBD1. The CDR3 runs to 16 residues. From germline, CDR1 is SGHNT and CDR2 YENEEA. V shed 5 bases, J shed 7 bases, and the junction held 15 bases outside the gene matches. The CDR3 is CASSTFRTGLGWTQYF. In DNA, the CDR3 is TGTGCCAGCAGCACCTTTCGGACAGGGCTAGGATGGACCCAGTACTTC.

The CDR3 here is CASSYGTGAFF. CDR3 in DNA: TGTGCCAGCAGTTACGGCACAGGAGCTTTCTTT. The rearrangement joins TRBV6-5 to TRBJ1-1; maybe TRBD1 (5 bases). The CDR3 extends over 11 amino acids. From germline, CDR1 is MNHEY and CDR2 SVGAGI. The ends were cut back, 2 bases at V and 10 bases at J, with 8 bases in the middle.

J is TRBJ1-2 and V is TRBV27, with TRBD1 matching over 12 bases. CDR3 length equals 17 residues. The V segment lost 8 bases and the J segment 3 bases; nucleotides outside the gene matches: 13. The V gene's germline CDR1 is MNHEY and CDR2 SMNVEV (reference sequence). The CDR3 nucleotides read TGTGCCAGCCGGCCCCTCCCGGGACAGGGGGCGGACTATGGCTACACCTTC. Translated, it gives CASRPLPGQGADYGYTF.

The chain joins TRBV5-4 to TRBJ2-7; 9 nucleotides line up with TRBD1. The CDR3 loop spans 15 amino acids. Germline values: CDR1 SGHNT, CDR2 YYREEE (reference sequence). The trim removed 4 bases at V and 5 bases at J, leaving 10 bases unmatched. CDR3 nucleotide sequence: TGTGCCAGCAGCCGCACCGGGACAGGGACCCACGAGCAGTACTTC. Its translation: CASSRTGTGTHEQYF. The whole variable domain, filled in from reference TRBV5-4 and TRBJ2-7, reads ETGVTQSPTHLIKTRGQQVTLRCSSQSGHNTVSWYQQALGQGPQFIFQYYREEENGRGNFPPRFSGLQFPNYSSELNVNALELDDSALYLCASSRTGTGTHEQYFGPGTRLTVT.

The gene calls are TRBV29-1 and TRBJ1-1, with D unresolved. The CDR3 loop spans 13 amino acids. V shed 4 bases and J shed 8 bases, with 17 bases lying between them. Germline V gene lookup returns CDR1 SQVTM and CDR2 ANQGSEA. CDR3 loop: CSVGVNFGSEAFF. CDR3 nucleotide sequence: TGCAGCGTTGGAGTCAATTTCGGGAGCGAAGCTTTCTTT.

The chain recombines TRBV28 with TRBJ2-1; 8 positions agree with TRBD2. CDR3 length: 18 amino acids. Per the germline V gene, CDR1 is MDHEN and CDR2 is SYDVKM. The trim removed 4 bases at V and 4 bases at J, leaving 15 bases unmatched. The CDR3: CASSYQGSGGPGYNEQFF. In nucleotides, the CDR3 is TGTGCCAGCAGTTATCAGGGATCGGGAGGGCCGGGATACAATGAGCAGTTCTTC.

V usage is TRBV9 and J usage is TRBJ1-6, with 7 positions matching TRBD1. Germline loops: CDR1 SGDLS, CDR2 YYNGEE. This CDR3 region has 14 residues. Germline trimming cut 4 bases from V and 6 bases from J; bases unmatched to any gene: 4. Written as DNA, the CDR3 is TGTGCCAGCAGCCTGACAGGGTTTAATTCACCCCTCCACTTT. This gives the protein CASSLTGFNSPLHF.

The CDR3 sequence: CASSLAGEGETQYF. For the CDR3, the DNA is TGTGCCAGCAGCTTAGCGGGAGAGGGCGAGACCCAGTACTTC. The chain uses TRBV7-3 and TRBJ2-5; 7 nucleotides agree with TRBD2. The CDR3 covers 14 residues. The germline gives CDR1 SGHTA, CDR2 FQGTGA. With V trimmed by 2 bases and J by 5 bases, 5 bases remained unmatched.

The genes are TRBV28 and TRBJ2-7; 8 bases line up with TRBD2. CDR1 MDHEN and CDR2 SYDVKM come from the germline V gene. V shed 7 bases, J shed 1 base, and the junction held 6 bases outside the gene matches. The CDR3 has 14 amino acids. The CDR3 sequence: CASKPGLDSYEQYF. DNA for the CDR3: TGTGCCAGCAAACCGGGACTAGATTCCTACGAGCAGTACTTC.

The chain employs TRBV30 and TRBJ1-2; D is ambiguous. The CDR3 is 14 amino acids. Trimming shortened V by 1 base and J by 0 bases, and 9 bases separated the two germline ends. Germline CDR1 reads GTSNPN; CDR2 reads SVGIG (reference sequence). The CDR3 sequence is CAWSGEGSNYGYTF. CDR3 in DNA: TGTGCCTGGAGTGGTGAGGGTTCTAACTATGGCTACACCTTC. The full variable domain, completed using reference TRBV30 and TRBJ1-2, is SQTIHQWPATLVQPVGSPLSLECTVEGTSNPNLYWYRQAAGRGLQLLFYSVGIGQISSEVPQNLSASRPQDRQFILSSKKLLLSDSGFYLCAWSGEGSNYGYTFGSGTRLTVV.

This sequence joins TRBV9 and TRBJ2-5; D might be TRBD1 (6 bases). The V gene's germline CDR1 is SGDLS and CDR2 YYNGEE. The CDR3 is made up of 14 amino acids. V was trimmed by 0 bases and J by 4 bases, leaving 10 bases between them. The CDR3 loop reads CASSVAGATETQYF. CDR3 coding DNA: TGTGCCAGCAGCGTAGCAGGGGCCACAGAGACCCAGTACTTC.

The chain couples TRBV9 to TRBJ1-6, with D possibly being TRBD1 (5 bases). The CDR3 runs 15 residues. CDR1 SGDLS and CDR2 YYNGEE come from the germline V gene. V lost 0 bases and J lost 5, with 9 bases in between. The CDR3 sequence: CASSVGTSNNSPLHF. CDR3 DNA: TGTGCCAGCAGCGTAGGGACATCAAATAATTCACCCCTCCACTTT.

The chain combines TRBV6-5 with TRBJ2-7; TRBD2 is a possible D gene (7 bases). Germline V gene lookup returns CDR1 MNHEY and CDR2 SVGAGI. V gave up 2 bases and J gave up 3 bases, with 14 bases separating them. There are 15 residues in the CDR3. CDR3: CASSYPRGRDYEQYF. The CDR3, as DNA: TGTGCCAGCAGTTACCCTAGGGGGAGGGACTACGAGCAGTACTTC.